The sequence of this T cell receptor (beta chain) was determined in a study of beta chain features in type 1 diabetes (dated by TCRdb to between 2018 and 2020). About the study as a whole: Mean age, gender distribution, total cell number and subset yield did not differ between patients and healthy donors. Regulatory and stem cell-like memory subsets were isolated from only 8 patients and roughly 8 healthy donors, whereas naive and central memory subsets came from all 30 or so donors. In the study, TCRB repertoires of sorted circulating CD4+ T cell subsets from recently diagnosed type 1 diabetes patients were compared with those of matched healthy donors. A total of 107,917,701 sorted cells were examined across all samples, and the number of cells per subset was strongly correlated with RNA yield.

What the research found in general, with its limitations: Shorter templates might have been favored by PCR, but patient and control samples were amplified and corrected together, so both groups would have been affected equally by any skew. Naive, central memory and regulatory TCRB repertoires appeared to be more similar among patients than among healthy donors. Type 1 diabetes patients showed a moderate but significant shortening of TCRB CDR3 length in all four CD4+ subsets. Patients with type 1 diabetes made fewer insertions and deleted more nucleotides at VDJ recombination sites, implying thymic rearrangement abnormalities. Because cDNA was sequenced instead of genomic DNA, activated cells with high expression could be over-represented, although the groups did not differ in activation or CD3 levels. HLA sub-analyses involved small numbers of individuals, so any influence of HLA type on TCRB rearrangement remained unresolved.

From each donor, a single peripheral blood sample of about 116 mL on average was drawn into heparinised tubes. Using a panel that included CD45RO, CCR7, CD25, CD127, CD95 and CD27, naive, central memory, regulatory and stem cell-like memory CD4+ T cells were sorted on a BD FACSAria II. Purity was above 98% for every sorted population. PBMCs were separated immediately by Lymphoprep density gradient centrifugation and were stained directly, without being cultured. To minimize batch effects, samples were stained and sorted in pairs, one healthy donor with one patient per experiment. Notes on this clone: Its specific antigen is unknown. Per-base qualities were not stored, and no clone one base away is much larger.

The entire isolated RNA was reverse transcribed using the High Capacity cDNA Reverse Transcription Kit, and thus expressed TCRB transcripts were sequenced. Deep immunoSEQ sequencing was applied to naive, central memory and regulatory T cell samples, giving an average of around 3.4 million total reads per sample. Sorted cells were lysed in RLT buffer, and RNA was extracted using DNase-treated RNeasy Micro or Mini kits according to cell number. To prevent cross-contamination, each cell subset was processed individually, whereas patient and healthy donor samples were processed jointly. The immunoSEQ multiplex PCR was used to amplify TCRB sequences from cDNA, generating 87-bp fragments that spanned the CDR3 region. The amplicons were sequenced using the Illumina HiSeq platform. The source study handled its data this way. PCR bias was corrected computationally using synthetic template baselines, and reads within Hamming distance 2 were collapsed, with unmergeable singletons discarded. Reads were aligned against IMGT so that V, D and J genes, CDR3 length and insertions or deletions at six rearrangement sites could be assigned. Within each subset, clonotype counts were normalized to the number of sorted cells before true diversity and Gini coefficients were calculated with the tcR R package. The overlap coefficient, calculated on TCRB nucleotide sequences, was used to measure repertoire sharing. TCRdb took over this immuneACCESS table, retaining in-frame rearrangements with V and J assigned. Such tables are incomplete; in checked studies, under half of the missing clones stem from an unresolved V gene, and the remainder is unexplained. That table supplies the V and J calls and clone size; D and trimming were determined from the DNA. In this sample the table shows 250,000 to 400,000 clones, 13% to 15% of which occur a single time. More than 6.5% of the sample rests with the top ten.

The CDR3 contains 15 residues, cysteine and phenylalanine counted. The sequence is cut down to CDR3 DNA, 45 bases in frame from base 1. The germline V gene gives CDR1 as SGHNT and CDR2 as YENEEA. V lost 10 bases and J lost 5 bases; the stretch between them is 21 bases long. The sample consisted of central memory CD4+ T cells from blood. The receptor was isolated from a man younger than 40 in good health. The chain is assembled from TRBV11-3 and TRBJ2-1; D gene: possibly TRBD1, on 6 matching bases. The CDR3 protein is CAITQPPGTNNEQFF. The DNA sequence is TGTGCCATAACTCAGCCCCCCGGGACAAACAATGAGCAGTTCTTC.